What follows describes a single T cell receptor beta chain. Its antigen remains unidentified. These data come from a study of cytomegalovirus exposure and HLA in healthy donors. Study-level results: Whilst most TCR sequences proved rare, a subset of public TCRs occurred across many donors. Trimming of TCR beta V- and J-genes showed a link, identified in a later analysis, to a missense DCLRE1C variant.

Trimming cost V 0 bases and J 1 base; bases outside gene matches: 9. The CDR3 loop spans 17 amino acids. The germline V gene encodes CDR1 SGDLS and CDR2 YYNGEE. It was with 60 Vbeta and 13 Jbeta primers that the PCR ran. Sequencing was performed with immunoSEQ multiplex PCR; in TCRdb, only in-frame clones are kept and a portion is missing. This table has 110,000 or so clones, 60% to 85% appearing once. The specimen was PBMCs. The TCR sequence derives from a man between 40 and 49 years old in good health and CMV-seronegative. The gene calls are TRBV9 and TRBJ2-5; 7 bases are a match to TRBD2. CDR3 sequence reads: CASSVGFSSGLQETQYF. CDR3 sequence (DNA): TGTGCCAGCAGCGTAGGGTTTTCTAGCGGACTCCAAGAGACCCAGTACTTC.